The T cell receptor (beta chain) under discussion was sequenced for a study of TET2 disruption in CD19-targeted CAR T cells (dated 2018 in TCRdb). A note on the overall study: Sample numbers were set by the original clinical trial design and sample availability, with no additional inclusion criteria. General findings and caveats noted by the study authors: Conclusions about the patient's CAR T cells rested on extensive analysis of a single subject.

Comment on this clone: Its cognate antigen has yet to be identified. The read stops 3 residues short of the end of the CDR3; the missing end is completed from the germline J gene.

The germline V gene (reference sequence) provides CDR1 DFQATT and CDR2 SNEGSKA. Including the terminal cysteine and phenylalanine, the CDR3 comprises 13 residues. Shown are 30 bases from within the CDR3, in frame from base 1. V and J are trimmed by 6 bases and 9 bases, and the gene matches miss 9 bases of the junction. The treatment or condition label on this specimen signifies: autologous CTL019 cells: CD19 CAR with 4-1BB and CD3 zeta domains. TCR zeta and 4-1BB costimulatory signaling domains were incorporated into the CD19 CAR. Leukapheresis was used to collect the T cells for CTL019 manufacturing from peripheral blood. The DNeasy Blood and Tissue Kit was used to extract genomic DNA from pre-infusion T cells, peripheral blood, or sorted post-infusion T cells. Deep sequencing of the TCR beta chain was done using the immunoSEQ assay. Processing in the source paper ran as follows. Clonotype frequencies were computed using only productive TCR beta rearrangements. TCRdb retrieved this table from immuneACCESS and kept in-frame rearrangements only. Not all clones are present; in checked studies, unresolved V genes account for under half, and no reason is known for the remainder. V and J calls and clone size are copied from that table; D and trimming were computed from the DNA. The table for this sample shows tens of thousands of clones. Under 2.5% of the sample is taken by the ten largest.

This sequence uses TRBV20-1 and TRBJ2-1, and TRBD2 aligns with 9 junction nucleotides. Sequencing was performed on CD8- CAR+ T cells sorted from cultured blood T cells, taken for CD19 CAR T cell therapy. What the cell subset or site label conveys for this sample: CD8-negative CAR-positive T cells from the infusion product. The clonotype comes from a man in his sixties or seventies with chronic lymphocytic leukemia. CDR3 bases read: TGCAGTGCAACCGGGACTAGCATCTCTGAG. This gives the protein CSATGTSISE. Given in full, the CDR3 is CSATGTSISEQFF.